This T cell receptor (beta chain) emerged from a study of a mutant IDH1 vaccine in newly diagnosed glioma. Sample time point: baseline, week 1 (first vaccination visit). Stated treatment: pre-vaccination baseline after standard-of-care therapy. This clone was recorded only once. V was shortened by 4 bases and J by 4 bases, with 19 bases between the two germline ends. Germline V lookup: CDR1 MGHDK, CDR2 SYGVNS. The CDR3 has 16 amino acids. This table comes from immunoSEQ multiplex PCR, and its TCRdb copy is limited to in-frame clones, with some not included. This table has 15,000 to 20,000 clones, about 95% appearing once.

The sequencing here drew on peripheral blood mononuclear cells (PBMCs), taken from a glioma patient treated with radiotherapy, temozolomide or both. The rearrangement links TRBV25-1 to TRBJ1-1; TRBD1 might be the D (5 bases). This TCR was recovered from a woman aged 18-30 years with glioma. Some clones in this sample may be carry-over from other donors' samples. CDR3 in DNA: TGTGCCAGCAGTGTTCTGAAGGGGCCGGGCGGCACTGAAGCTTTCTTT. This encodes CASSVLKGPGGTEAFF.